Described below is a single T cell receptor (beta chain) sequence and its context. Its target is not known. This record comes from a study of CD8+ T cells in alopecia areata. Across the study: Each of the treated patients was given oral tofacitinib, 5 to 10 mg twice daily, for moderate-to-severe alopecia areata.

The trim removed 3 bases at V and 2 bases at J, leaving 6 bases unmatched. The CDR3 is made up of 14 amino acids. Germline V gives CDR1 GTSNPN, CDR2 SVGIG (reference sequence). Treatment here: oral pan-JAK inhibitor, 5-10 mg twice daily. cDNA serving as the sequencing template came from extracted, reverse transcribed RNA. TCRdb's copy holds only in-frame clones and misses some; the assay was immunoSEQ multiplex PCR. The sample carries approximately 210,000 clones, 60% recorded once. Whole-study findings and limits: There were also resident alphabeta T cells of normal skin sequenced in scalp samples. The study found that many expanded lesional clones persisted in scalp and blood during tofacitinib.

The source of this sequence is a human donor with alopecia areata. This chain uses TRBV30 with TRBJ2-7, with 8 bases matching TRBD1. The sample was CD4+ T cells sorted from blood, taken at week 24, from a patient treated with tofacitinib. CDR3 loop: CAWSWTGRTYEQYF. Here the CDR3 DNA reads TGTGCCTGGAGCTGGACAGGGAGGACCTACGAGCAGTACTTC.